The clone carrying this T cell receptor (beta chain) was seen just once. Its cognate antigen is unknown. This sample stems from a study of a mutant IDH1 vaccine in newly diagnosed glioma. Study-wide background: Sex distribution of treated patients was approximately 62% male and about 38% female; mean age was 40.4 years.

Time point described: week 5, during vaccination. Topical imiquimod accompanied each vaccine dose, which consisted of 300 ug of mutant IDH1 20-mer peptide. Repertoires were generated with immunoSEQ multiplex PCR, while TCRdb's copy carries only in-frame clones and drops some. This sample has approximately 10,000 clones, with 80% to 90% found just once. V was pared by 0 bases and J by 2 bases, with 8 bases between. CDR1 and CDR2 (germline): SGHRS, YFSETQ. This CDR3 is 14 amino acids long. The study's findings and limits: Shifts in the top peripheral T cell clonotypes seemed unrelated to pseudoprogression.

The chain has TRBV5-1 and TRBJ2-5, with a tentative D call TRBD2 (6 bases). The material sequenced was PBMCs, taken from a glioma patient whose treatment included an IDH1 peptide vaccine. The TCR sequence derives from a woman between 40 and 55 years old with glioma. Some clones in this sample may be carry-over from other donors' samples. The CDR3 DNA follows: TGCGCCAGCAGCTTGGTAGCGGCACAAGAGACCCAGTACTTC. This encodes CASSLVAAQETQYF.